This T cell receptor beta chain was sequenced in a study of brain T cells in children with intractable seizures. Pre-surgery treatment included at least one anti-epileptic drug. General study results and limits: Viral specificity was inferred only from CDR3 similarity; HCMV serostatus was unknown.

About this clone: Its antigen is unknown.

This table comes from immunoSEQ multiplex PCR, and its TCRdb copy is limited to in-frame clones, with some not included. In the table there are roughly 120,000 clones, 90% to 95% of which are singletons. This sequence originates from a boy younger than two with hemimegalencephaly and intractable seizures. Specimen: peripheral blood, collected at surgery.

In DNA form, the CDR3 reads TGTGCCAGCAGGTGGGGAGGGGGCAATGAGCAGTTCTTC. Residues: CASRWGGGNEQFF. The chain carries TRBV28 and TRBJ2-1; possible D gene TRBD2, 7 bases. Trimming removed 6 bases from V and 6 bases from J, with 12 bases in between. There are 13 residues in the CDR3. CDR1 is MDHEN and CDR2 is SYDVKM in the germline V gene.